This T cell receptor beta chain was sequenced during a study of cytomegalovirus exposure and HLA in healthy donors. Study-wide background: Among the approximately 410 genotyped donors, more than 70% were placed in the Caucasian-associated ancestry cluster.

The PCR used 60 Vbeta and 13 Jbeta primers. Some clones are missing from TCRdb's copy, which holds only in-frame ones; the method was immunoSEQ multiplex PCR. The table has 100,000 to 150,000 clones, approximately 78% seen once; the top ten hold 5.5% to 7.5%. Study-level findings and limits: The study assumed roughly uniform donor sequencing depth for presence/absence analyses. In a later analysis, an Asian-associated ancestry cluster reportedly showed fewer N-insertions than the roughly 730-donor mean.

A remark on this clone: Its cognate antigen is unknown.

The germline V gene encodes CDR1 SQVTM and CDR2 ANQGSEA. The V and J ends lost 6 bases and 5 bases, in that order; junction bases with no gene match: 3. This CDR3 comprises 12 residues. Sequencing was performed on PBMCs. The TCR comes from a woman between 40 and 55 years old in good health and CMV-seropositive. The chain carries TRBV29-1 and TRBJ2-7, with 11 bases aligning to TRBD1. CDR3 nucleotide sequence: TGCAGCGTGGACAGGGGGCCGAACGAGCAGTACTTC. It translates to CSVDRGPNEQYF.